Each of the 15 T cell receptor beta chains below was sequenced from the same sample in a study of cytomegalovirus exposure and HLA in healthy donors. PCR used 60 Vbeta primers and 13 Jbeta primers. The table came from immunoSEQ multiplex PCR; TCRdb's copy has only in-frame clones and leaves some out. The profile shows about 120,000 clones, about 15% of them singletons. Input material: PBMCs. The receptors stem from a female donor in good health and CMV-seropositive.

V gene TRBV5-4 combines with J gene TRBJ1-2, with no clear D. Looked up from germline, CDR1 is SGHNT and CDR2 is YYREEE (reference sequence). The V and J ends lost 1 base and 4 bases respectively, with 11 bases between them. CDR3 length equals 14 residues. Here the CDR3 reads CASSLTGRPYGYTF. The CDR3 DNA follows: TGTGCCAGCAGCTTGACGGGGAGGCCCTATGGCTACACCTTC.

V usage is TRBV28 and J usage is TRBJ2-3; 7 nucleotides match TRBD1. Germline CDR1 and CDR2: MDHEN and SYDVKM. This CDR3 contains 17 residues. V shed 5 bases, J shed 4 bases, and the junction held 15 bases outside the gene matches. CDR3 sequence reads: CASSPSLSDRAPDTQYF. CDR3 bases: TGTGCCAGCAGTCCCTCTTTATCCGACAGGGCCCCAGATACGCAGTATTTT.

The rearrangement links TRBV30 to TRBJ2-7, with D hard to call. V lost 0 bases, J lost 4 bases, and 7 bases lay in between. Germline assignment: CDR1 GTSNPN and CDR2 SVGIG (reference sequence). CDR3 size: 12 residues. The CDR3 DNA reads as TGTGCCTGGAGTGTTGGCCAGTACGAGCAGTACTTC. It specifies CAWSVGQYEQYF.

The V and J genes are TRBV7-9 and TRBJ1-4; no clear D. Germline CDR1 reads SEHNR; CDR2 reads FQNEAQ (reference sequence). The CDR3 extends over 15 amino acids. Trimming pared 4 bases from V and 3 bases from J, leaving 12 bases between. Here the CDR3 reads CASSSNSHPNEKLFF. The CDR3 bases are TGTGCCAGCAGCTCGAACAGCCACCCTAATGAAAAACTGTTTTTT. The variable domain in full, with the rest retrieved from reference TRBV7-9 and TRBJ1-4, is DTGVSQNPRHKITKRGQNVTFRCDPISEHNRLYWYRQTLGQGPEFLTYFQNEAQLEKSRLLSDRFSAERPKGSFSTLEIQRTEQGDSAMYLCASSSNSHPNEKLFFGSGTQLSVL.

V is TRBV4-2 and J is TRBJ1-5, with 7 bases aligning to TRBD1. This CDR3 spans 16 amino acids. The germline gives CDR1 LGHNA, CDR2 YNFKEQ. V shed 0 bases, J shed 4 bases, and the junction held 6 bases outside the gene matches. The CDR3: CASSQEYTGDNQPQHF. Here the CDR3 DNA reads TGTGCCAGCAGCCAAGAGTACACAGGGGATAATCAGCCCCAGCATTTT.

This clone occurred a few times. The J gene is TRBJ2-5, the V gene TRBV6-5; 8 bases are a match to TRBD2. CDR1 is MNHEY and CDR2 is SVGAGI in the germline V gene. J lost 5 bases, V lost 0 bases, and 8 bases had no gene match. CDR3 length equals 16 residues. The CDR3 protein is CASSYSPAGVAETQYF. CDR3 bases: TGTGCCAGCAGTTACTCTCCAGCGGGGGTAGCGGAGACCCAGTACTTC.

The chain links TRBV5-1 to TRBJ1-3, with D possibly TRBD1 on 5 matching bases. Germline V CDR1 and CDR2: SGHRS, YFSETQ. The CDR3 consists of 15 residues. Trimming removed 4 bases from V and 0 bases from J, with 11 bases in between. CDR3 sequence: CASSITGGSGNTIYF. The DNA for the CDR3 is TGCGCCAGCAGCATAACAGGCGGCTCTGGAAACACCATATATTTT.

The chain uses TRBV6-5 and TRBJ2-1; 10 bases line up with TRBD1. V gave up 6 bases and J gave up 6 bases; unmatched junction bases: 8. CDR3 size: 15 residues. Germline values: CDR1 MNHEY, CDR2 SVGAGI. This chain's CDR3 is CASSSIRDRGNEQFF. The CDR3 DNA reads TGTGCCAGCAGCTCAATTCGGGACAGGGGCAATGAGCAGTTCTTC.

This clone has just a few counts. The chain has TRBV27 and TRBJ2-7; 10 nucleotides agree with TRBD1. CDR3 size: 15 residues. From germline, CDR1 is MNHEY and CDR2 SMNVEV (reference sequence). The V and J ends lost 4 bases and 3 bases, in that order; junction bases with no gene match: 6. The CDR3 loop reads CASSSWDRGFYEQYF. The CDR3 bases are TGTGCCAGCAGTTCTTGGGACAGGGGTTTCTACGAGCAGTACTTC.

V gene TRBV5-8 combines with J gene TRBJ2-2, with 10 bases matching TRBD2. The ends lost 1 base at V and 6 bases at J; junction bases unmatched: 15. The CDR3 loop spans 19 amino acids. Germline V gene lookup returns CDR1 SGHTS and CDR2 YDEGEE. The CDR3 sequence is CASSLSAGGPFVNAGELFF. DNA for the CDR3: TGTGCCAGCAGCTTGTCAGCGGGGGGGCCTTTCGTCAATGCCGGGGAGCTGTTTTTT.

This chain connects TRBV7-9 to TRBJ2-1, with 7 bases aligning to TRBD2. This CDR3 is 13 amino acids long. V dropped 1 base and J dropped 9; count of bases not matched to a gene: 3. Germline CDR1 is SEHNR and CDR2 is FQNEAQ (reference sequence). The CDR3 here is CASSLGAGVEQFF. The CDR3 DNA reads TGTGCCAGCAGCTTAGGGGCGGGAGTTGAGCAGTTCTTC.

The DNA for the CDR3 is TGTGCCACCAGCAGAGATGGCCAAAACAGACCCGACTATGGCTACACCTTC. Translating gives CATSRDGQNRPDYGYTF. The chain couples TRBV15 to TRBJ1-2, with D unresolved. Deletions cut 0 bases from V and 3 bases from J, with 17 bases between. Germline V gives CDR1 LNHNV, CDR2 YYDKDF (reference sequence). The length of the CDR3 is 17 residues.

The CDR3 sequence is CASSVGAGNINEKLFF. CDR3 DNA sequence: TGTGCCAGCAGCGTAGGAGCCGGGAACATTAATGAAAAACTGTTTTTT. The chain has TRBV9 and TRBJ1-4, with D hard to call. Trimming cost V 0 bases and J 4 bases, with 13 bases left between them. Germline V gives CDR1 SGDLS, CDR2 YYNGEE. This CDR3 has 16 residues. The full variable domain, with the rest looked up from reference TRBV9 and TRBJ1-4, is DSGVTQTPKHLITATGQRVTLRCSPRSGDLSVYWYQQSLDQGLQFLIQYYNGEERAKGNILERFSAQQFPDLHSELNLSSLELGDSALYFCASSVGAGNINEKLFFGSGTQLSVL.

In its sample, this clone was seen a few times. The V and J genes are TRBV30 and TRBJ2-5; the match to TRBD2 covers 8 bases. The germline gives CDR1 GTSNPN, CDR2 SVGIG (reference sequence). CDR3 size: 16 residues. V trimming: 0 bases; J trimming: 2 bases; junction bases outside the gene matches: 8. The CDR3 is CAWSVLGGVGQETQYF. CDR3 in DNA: TGTGCCTGGAGTGTACTCGGGGGGGTAGGGCAAGAGACCCAGTACTTC.

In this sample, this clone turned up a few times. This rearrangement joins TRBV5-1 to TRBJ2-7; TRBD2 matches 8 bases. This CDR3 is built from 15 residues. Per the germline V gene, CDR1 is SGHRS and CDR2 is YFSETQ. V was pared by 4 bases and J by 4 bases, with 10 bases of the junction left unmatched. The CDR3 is CASSEPGLGLYEQYF. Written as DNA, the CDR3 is TGCGCCAGCAGCGAACCGGGACTAGGTCTTTACGAGCAGTACTTC.